The 28 T cell receptor beta chains below all came from one sample that was sequenced in a study of blood T cell repertoires in COVID-19. Data came from immunoSEQ multiplex PCR; TCRdb stores just in-frame clones and leaves some out. The sample shows 120,000 to 150,000 clones, approximately 88% of them seen only once. Material: PBMCs or T cells enriched from blood (not recorded which). The receptors come from a man aged 35 to 55 with acute COVID-19.

This clone was found a few times. The chain uses TRBV5-7 and TRBJ1-1, with 8 bases that match TRBD1. TRBV5-7 counts as an open reading frame of uncertain function. V lost 1 base, J lost 1 base, and 3 bases stayed unmatched. The CDR3 is made up of 15 amino acids. The CDR3 DNA is TGTGCCAGCAGCTTGTGTGGACAGGGGAACACTGAAGCTTTCTTT. It yields the protein CASSLCGQGNTEAFF.

The chain combines TRBV6-2 or TRBV6-3 with TRBJ2-7; tentative D call: TRBD2 (5 bases). The V and J ends lost 0 bases and 0 bases respectively, with 15 bases between them. CDR1 and CDR2 from the germline V gene are MNHEY and SVGEGT. CDR3 size: 17 residues. The CDR3 coding sequence is TGTGCCAGCAGTTACTCGATATCCCGAGACTACTCCTACGAGCAGTACTTC. It specifies CASSYSISRDYSYEQYF.

The chain is built from TRBV6-6 and TRBJ2-2; a weak D match, TRBD1 (6 bases). The germline V and J ends were trimmed by 5 bases and 1 base, with 14 bases remaining between them. In germline, CDR1 is MNHNY, CDR2 SVGAGI (reference sequence). The CDR3 runs 16 residues. The CDR3 DNA is TGTGCCAGCAGTACAGAGAGGGGGTGGAACACCGGGGAGCTGTTTTTT. Amino acids: CASSTERGWNTGELFF.

The chain carries TRBV5-4 and TRBJ1-2, with a weak D call TRBD1 (5 bases). Per germline, CDR1 SGHNT and CDR2 YYREEE (reference sequence). V lost 5 bases and J lost 4, with 12 bases in between. This CDR3 has 13 amino acids. CDR3 amino acids: CASSGAEGYGYTF. The DNA for the CDR3 is TGTGCCAGCAGTGGGGCGGAGGGCTATGGCTACACCTTC.

The chain recombines TRBV7-9 with TRBJ2-7; the D gene is possibly TRBD1 (6 bases). Germline values: CDR1 SEHNR, CDR2 FQNEAQ (reference sequence). The CDR3 has 13 amino acids. Trimming pared 5 bases from V and 3 bases from J, leaving 11 bases between. Written as DNA, the CDR3 is TGTGCCAGCAGCCCGCGGACAGACTACGAGCAGTACTTC. Translation: CASSPRTDYEQYF.

The chain uses TRBV23-1 and TRBJ2-5; 11 bases agree with TRBD1. TRBV23-1 has ORF status, its function being uncertain. The CDR3 is made up of 15 amino acids. Trimming took 2 bases from V and 2 from J; bases not matched to a gene: 1. The CDR3 reads CASSQRDRGQETQYF. The DNA for the CDR3 is TGCGCCAGCAGTCAACGGGACAGGGGGCAAGAGACCCAGTACTTC.

This clone was seen just once. The CDR3 sequence is CASSLEGRGFETQYF. The CDR3 nucleotides are TGCGCCAGCAGCTTGGAGGGCAGGGGTTTTGAGACCCAGTACTTC. This chain connects TRBV5-1 to TRBJ2-5; D is possibly TRBD1 (6 bases). This CDR3 is built from 15 residues. Trimming left V 0 bases short and J 5 bases short, with 14 bases between. CDR1 is SGHRS, CDR2 YFSETQ, per germline.

The chain has TRBV4-3 and TRBJ2-1, with D perhaps matching TRBD1 (6 bases). The CDR3 contains 15 residues. V was clipped by 0 bases and J by 2 bases, with 8 bases between them. CDR1 and CDR2 from the germline V gene are LGHNA and YSLEER. The CDR3 DNA follows: TGCGCCAGCAGCCAAGACAGGGGACCCTACAATGAGCAGTTCTTC. Residues: CASSQDRGPYNEQFF.

This chain joins TRBV5-8 and TRBJ1-1; unclear D gene. The CDR3 is 14 residues long. Germline CDR1 is SGHTS and CDR2 is YDEGEE. The V end lost 0 bases, the J end lost 5 bases, and 11 bases lay between the germline ends. CDR3 protein: CASSLAAVATEAFF. CDR3 bases: TGTGCCAGCAGCTTGGCGGCGGTTGCAACTGAAGCTTTCTTT.

The chain has TRBV28 and TRBJ2-1; TRBD1 matches at 10 bases. The CDR3 extends over 14 amino acids. The trim removed 5 bases at V and 8 bases at J, leaving 6 bases unmatched. Germline V lookup: CDR1 MDHEN, CDR2 SYDVKM. The CDR3 loop is CASSTRDRGDEQFF. The DNA for the CDR3 is TGTGCCAGCAGTACCCGGGACAGGGGCGATGAGCAGTTCTTC. The whole variable domain, filled in from reference TRBV28 and TRBJ2-1, reads DVKVTQSSRYLVKRTGEKVFLECVQDMDHENMFWYRQDPGLGLRLIYFSYDVKMKEKGDIPEGYSVSREKKERFSLILESASTNQTSMYLCASSTRDRGDEQFFGPGTRLTVL.

This clone was found a few times. V gene TRBV28 combines with J gene TRBJ1-5, with 8 bases aligning to TRBD1. The CDR3 sequence is 15 residues long. Trimming at V came to 6 bases and at J to 3 bases, leaving 7 bases not matched to a gene. Per germline, CDR1 MDHEN and CDR2 SYDVKM. The DNA of the CDR3 is TGTGCCAGCAGCCTCGGGGGACAGGACAATCAGCCCCAGCATTTT. Its protein is CASSLGGQDNQPQHF.

V is TRBV7-8 and J is TRBJ2-5; a weak D match, TRBD2 (7 bases). The CDR3 is made up of 16 amino acids. Germline V gene data show CDR1 as SGHVS and CDR2 as FQNEAQ. The ends were cut back, 5 bases at V and 4 bases at J, with 20 bases in the middle. The DNA of the CDR3 is TGTGCCAGCAGCCCGTCCGGAGGGGGGGCCGCAGAGACCCAGTACTTC. Its protein product is CASSPSGGGAAETQYF. Full variable domain (missing parts from reference TRBV7-8 and TRBJ2-5): GAGVSQSPRYKVAKRGQDVALRCDPISGHVSLFWYQQALGQGPEFLTYFQNEAQLDKSGLPSDRFFAERPEGSVSTLKIQRTQQEDSAVYLCASSPSGGGAAETQYFGPGTRLLVL.

The chain links TRBV2 to TRBJ1-1; 7 bases are shared with TRBD1. V gave up 6 bases and J gave up 1 base; unmatched junction bases: 8. Germline CDR1 SNHLY, CDR2 FYNNEI. The CDR3 loop spans 15 amino acids. The CDR3 is CASRGDRTQNTEAFF. The CDR3 DNA is TGTGCCAGCAGGGGGGACAGAACCCAGAACACTGAAGCTTTCTTT.

The V gene is TRBV5-6, the J gene TRBJ2-7; D is ambiguous. There are 13 residues in the CDR3. Germline assignment: CDR1 SGHDT and CDR2 YYEEEE. V was pared by 2 bases and J by 3 bases, with 9 bases between. CDR3 coding DNA: TGTGCCAGCAGCTTTTTGTCCGGCTACGAGCAGTACTTC. Translated: CASSFLSGYEQYF.

This chain uses TRBV27 with TRBJ2-7; D is uncertain. The CDR3 is made up of 14 amino acids. V was trimmed by 3 bases and J by 0 bases, leaving 9 bases between them. Germline CDR1 and CDR2: MNHEY and SMNVEV (reference sequence). CDR3 sequence (DNA): TGTGCCAGCAGTTTTGCACAGAGCTCCTACGAGCAGTACTTC. Translated, it gives CASSFAQSSYEQYF.

The rearrangement links TRBV5-4 to TRBJ2-2; 16 positions match TRBD2. The CDR3 covers 18 residues. With V trimmed by 4 bases and J by 6 bases, 9 bases remained unmatched. Germline loops: CDR1 SGHNT, CDR2 YYREEE (reference sequence). As DNA, the CDR3 is TGTGCCAGCAGCCTCCCGGGACTAGCGGGGGGGCCCCCCGGGGAGCTGTTTTTT. Protein sequence: CASSLPGLAGGPPGELFF. Based on the CDR3 plus reference TRBV5-4 and TRBJ2-2, the full variable domain is ETGVTQSPTHLIKTRGQQVTLRCSSQSGHNTVSWYQQALGQGPQFIFQYYREEENGRGNFPPRFSGLQFPNYSSELNVNALELDDSALYLCASSLPGLAGGPPGELFFGEGSRLTVL.

V usage is TRBV18 and J usage is TRBJ2-1; 12 bases map to TRBD2. In germline, CDR1 is KGHSH, CDR2 LQKENI. There are 15 residues in the CDR3. Trimming took 3 bases from V and 9 from J; bases not matched to a gene: 6. CDR3 DNA sequence: TGTGCCAGCTCACCGACGACTAGCGGGAGAGCTGAGCAGTTCTTC. It is translated as CASSPTTSGRAEQFF.

The chain uses TRBV6-5 and TRBJ1-2; 8 bases fit TRBD1. Germline loops: CDR1 MNHEY, CDR2 SVGAGI. This CDR3 spans 14 amino acids. The V and J ends lost 6 bases and 4 bases, in that order; junction bases with no gene match: 7. The CDR3 DNA follows: TGTGCCAGCAGACCGACAGGGGCGGGCTATGGCTACACCTTC. It codes for CASRPTGAGYGYTF.

This clone was observed a single time. The rearrangement uses TRBV10-3 and TRBJ2-3, with 8 positions matching TRBD1. CDR1 is ENHRY, CDR2 SYGVKD, per germline. This CDR3 contains 15 residues. V gave up 0 bases and J gave up 8 bases; unmatched junction bases: 7. The CDR3 DNA follows: TGTGCCATCAGTGAGTCGGGCCAGGGGGCTGCTACGCAGTATTTT. Translated, it gives CAISESGQGAATQYF.

The chain couples TRBV7-2 to TRBJ2-7; TRBD2 agrees at 7 bases. Trimming cost V 3 bases and J 2 bases; bases outside gene matches: 4. This CDR3 has 14 amino acids. Germline V gene lookup returns CDR1 SGHTA and CDR2 FQGNSA. CDR3 region: CASSFRTRAYEQYF. CDR3 bases: TGTGCCAGCAGCTTTCGGACTAGGGCCTACGAGCAGTACTTC.

V gene TRBV7-2 combines with J gene TRBJ2-1; 7 nucleotides line up with TRBD2. Germline assignment: CDR1 SGHTA and CDR2 FQGNSA. The CDR3 has 15 amino acids. Trimming removed 1 base from V and 7 bases from J; junction bases left unmatched: 7. CDR3 sequence reads: CASSLVAGEGNEQFF. CDR3 nucleotide sequence: TGTGCCAGCAGCTTAGTGGCGGGAGAGGGAAATGAGCAGTTCTTC.

V and J are TRBV5-1 and TRBJ2-1; D is unresolved. V shed 4 bases and J shed 9 bases, with 14 bases lying between them. Per the germline V gene, CDR1 is SGHRS and CDR2 is YFSETQ. This CDR3 has 13 amino acids. Here the CDR3 DNA reads TGCGCCAGCAGCCCCGCAAGCATTGGTGAGCAGTTCTTC. This codes for CASSPASIGEQFF.

In this sample, this clone turned up once. This chain connects TRBV9 to TRBJ2-1; D possibly corresponds to TRBD1 (5 bases). Germline V gene sequence: CDR1 SGDLS, CDR2 YYNGEE. Between the trimmed V and J ends, which lost 0 bases and 5 bases, there was a span of 9 bases. The CDR3 length is 14 residues. The CDR3 DNA is TGTGCCAGCAGCGTAGTGATGACAGACAATGAGCAGTTCTTC. It yields the protein CASSVVMTDNEQFF.

This sequence joins TRBV6-2 or TRBV6-3 and TRBJ2-6; 9 bases fit TRBD1. Germline CDR1 reads MNHEY; CDR2 reads SVGEGT. V shed 6 bases and J 0 bases; nucleotides not matched to a gene: 9. The CDR3 spans 18 residues. In nucleotides, the CDR3 is TGTGCCAGCAGCACCTTTGGACAGGGGAGCTCTGGGGCCAACGTCCTGACTTTC. Translated: CASSTFGQGSSGANVLTF.

The chain uses TRBV10-2 and TRBJ2-1; no definite D call. Germline lookup yields CDR1 WSHSY and CDR2 SAAADI. V gave up 4 bases and J gave up 6 bases, with 7 bases separating them. CDR3 length equals 12 residues. The CDR3, as DNA: TGCGCCAGCAGTGTGGTCAGCAATGAGCAGTTCTTC. Protein sequence: CASSVVSNEQFF.

This chain links TRBV2 with TRBJ2-5; D is possibly TRBD2 (7 bases). This CDR3 comprises 15 residues. Deletions cut 4 bases from V and 4 bases from J, with 16 bases between. Germline CDR1 reads SNHLY; CDR2 reads FYNNEI. DNA of the CDR3: TGTGCCAGCAGTGTTTTGGGAGGGGGTTCAGAGACCCAGTACTTC. Translating gives CASSVLGGGSETQYF.

The count of this clone is one. The chain employs TRBV24-1 and TRBJ2-2; D is unresolved. Germline values: CDR1 KGHDR, CDR2 SFDVKD. Trimming stripped 7 bases from V and 7 bases from J, with 12 bases between. CDR3 length: 13 amino acids. The CDR3 coding sequence is TGTGCCACCAGGCAGTCGGGTATCGGGGAGCTGTTTTTT. Protein sequence: CATRQSGIGELFF.

J is TRBJ1-2 and V is TRBV12-3 or TRBV12-4, with 7 bases fitting TRBD1. The CDR3 contains 13 residues. V trimming: 6 bases; J trimming: 6 bases; junction bases outside the gene matches: 7. Here the CDR3 reads CASSPDRWDGYTF. The CDR3, as DNA: TGTGCCAGCAGCCCGGACAGGTGGGATGGCTACACCTTC.